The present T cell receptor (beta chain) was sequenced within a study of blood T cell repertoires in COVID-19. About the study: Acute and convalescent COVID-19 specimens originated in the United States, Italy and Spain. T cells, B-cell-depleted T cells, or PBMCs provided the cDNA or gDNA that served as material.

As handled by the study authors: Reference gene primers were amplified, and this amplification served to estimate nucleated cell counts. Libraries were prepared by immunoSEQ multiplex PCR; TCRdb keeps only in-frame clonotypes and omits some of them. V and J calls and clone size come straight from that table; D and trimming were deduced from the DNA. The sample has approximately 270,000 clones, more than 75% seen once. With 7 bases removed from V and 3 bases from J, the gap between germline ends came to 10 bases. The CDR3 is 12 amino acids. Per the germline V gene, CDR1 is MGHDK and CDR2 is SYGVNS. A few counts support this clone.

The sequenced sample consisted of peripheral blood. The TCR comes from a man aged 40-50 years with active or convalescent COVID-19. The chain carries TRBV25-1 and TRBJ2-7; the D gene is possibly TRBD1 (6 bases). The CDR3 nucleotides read TGTGCCAGCACCGGGACATTCTACGAGCAGTACTTC. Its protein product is CASTGTFYEQYF.